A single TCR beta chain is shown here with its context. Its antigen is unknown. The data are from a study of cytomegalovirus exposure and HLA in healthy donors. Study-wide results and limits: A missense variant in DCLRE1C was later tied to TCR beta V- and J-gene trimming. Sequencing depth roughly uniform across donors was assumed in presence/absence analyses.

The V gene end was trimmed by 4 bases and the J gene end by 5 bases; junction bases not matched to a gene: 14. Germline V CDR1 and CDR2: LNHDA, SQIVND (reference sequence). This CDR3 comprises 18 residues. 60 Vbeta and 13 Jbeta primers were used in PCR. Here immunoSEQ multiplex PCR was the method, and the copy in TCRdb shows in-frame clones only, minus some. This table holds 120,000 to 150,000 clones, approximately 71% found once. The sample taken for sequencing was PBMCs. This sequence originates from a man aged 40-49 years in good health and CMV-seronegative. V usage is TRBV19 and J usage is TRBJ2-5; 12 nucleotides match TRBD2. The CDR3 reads CASSSRLAGALAGETQYF. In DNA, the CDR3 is TGTGCCAGTAGTAGCAGACTAGCGGGGGCTCTCGCAGGGGAGACCCAGTACTTC.